What follows are 11 T cell receptor beta chains derived from one specimen sequenced in a study of spatial heterogeneity in lung cancer. Time point described: blood at routine non-recurrence follow-up after resection. Frozen PBMC, nontumor lung or tumor provided whole RNA, which was sequenced unsorted. TCRdb ran MiXCR on the 5' RACE reads and lists one entry per CDR3 protein. The sample shows around 47,000 distinct CDR3 sequences, less than 9% of them seen only once. The sequenced sample was PBMCs, obtained at follow-up. All receptors come from a female donor with early-stage non-small cell lung cancer.

This clonotype occurred many times. This sequence joins TRBV2 and TRBJ2-7, with 10 nucleotides matching TRBD1. In germline, CDR1 is SNHLY, CDR2 FYNNEI. Trimming cost V 6 bases and J 10 bases; bases outside gene matches: 15. There are 15 residues in the CDR3. CDR3 sequence: CASSVTGGAVPIQYF. As DNA, the CDR3 is TGTGCCAGCAGCGTGACAGGGGGCGCGGTACCTATCCAGTACTTC.

This clonotype came up many times. The chain employs TRBV11-2 and TRBJ2-1; no clear D gene. Between the trimmed V and J ends, which lost 2 bases and 9 bases, there was a span of 11 bases. This CDR3 has 13 amino acids. Germline values: CDR1 SGHAT, CDR2 FQNNGV. CDR3 nucleotide sequence: TGTGCCAGCAGCTTAATCTTGGGTGGTGAGCAGTTCTTC. It specifies CASSLILGGEQFF.

This clonotype was recorded at least ten times. The rearrangement links TRBV29-1 to TRBJ1-2; no clear D gene. With 5 bases removed from V and 0 bases from J, the gap between germline ends came to 10 bases. Germline V gene sequence: CDR1 SQVTM, CDR2 ANQGSEA. The CDR3 contains 13 residues. CDR3 nucleotide sequence: TGCAGCGTTCTGACGGCGACTAACTATGGCTACACCTTC. Its translation: CSVLTATNYGYTF.

The chain has TRBV5-1 and TRBJ1-4, with D perhaps matching TRBD1 (5 bases). Germline V gene data show CDR1 as SGHRS and CDR2 as YFSETQ. V shed 5 bases and J shed 5 bases, with 16 bases lying between them. The CDR3 sequence is 15 residues long. The CDR3 DNA reads TGCGCCAGCAGTAAAGGGGAATACCTAAATGAAAAACTGTTTTTT. Amino acids: CASSKGEYLNEKLFF.

This clonotype has a handful of counts. The genes are TRBV20-1 and TRBJ2-3, with D perhaps assigned TRBD1 or TRBD2 (5 bases each). Germline values: CDR1 DFQATT, CDR2 SNEGSKA (reference sequence). The CDR3 length is 15 residues. Trimming took 3 bases from V and 2 from J, leaving 15 bases between them. The CDR3 region is CSASRGASNTDTQYF. The CDR3 DNA follows: TGCAGTGCTAGTCGGGGCGCATCGAACACAGATACGCAGTATTTT.

This clonotype was seen many times. The rearrangement links TRBV19 to TRBJ1-6, with D possibly being TRBD1 (6 bases). The CDR3 is 14 amino acids. The germline gives CDR1 LNHDA, CDR2 SQIVND (reference sequence). V was shortened by 6 bases and J by 7 bases, with 13 bases between the two germline ends. The CDR3 loop reads CASSPAGGNSPLHF. The CDR3 DNA follows: TGTGCCAGTAGCCCGGCGGGGGGCAATTCACCCCTCCACTTT.

In its sample, this clonotype was seen a few times. The rearrangement joins TRBV29-1 to TRBJ2-2, with a tentative D call TRBD1 (8 bases). The V end lost 6 bases, the J end lost 5 bases, and 16 bases lay between the germline ends. The CDR3 spans 14 residues. CDR1 is SQVTM, CDR2 ANQGSEA, per germline. CDR3 nucleotides: TGCAGCGTGCCGGACAGGGAGGGAACCGGGGAGCTGTTTTTT. Protein product: CSVPDREGTGELFF.

This clonotype was counted many times. J is TRBJ2-5 and V is TRBV7-2; no clear D. In germline, CDR1 is SGHTA, CDR2 FQGNSA. V was clipped by 5 bases and J by 1 base, with 8 bases between them. The CDR3 extends over 13 amino acids. The CDR3 loop is CASSPQIQETQYF. CDR3 sequence (DNA): TGTGCCAGCAGCCCACAGATCCAAGAGACCCAGTACTTC. The entire variable domain, with the rest obtained from reference TRBV7-2 and TRBJ2-5, is as follows: GAGVSQSPSNKVTEKGKDVELRCDPISGHTALYWYRQSLGQGLEFLIYFQGNSAPDKSGLPSDRFSAERTGGSVSTLTIQRTQQEDSAVYLCASSPQIQETQYFGPGTRLLVL.

This clonotype was counted a few times. The V and J genes are TRBV6-2 or TRBV6-3 and TRBJ2-1; D might be TRBD2 (6 bases). The CDR3 runs to 18 residues. The V end was cut by 1 base, the J end by 7 bases, with 23 bases between. Germline loops: CDR1 MNHEY, CDR2 SVGEGT. The CDR3 protein is CASSYLWAGKLPGNEQFF. CDR3 bases: TGTGCCAGCAGTTACTTGTGGGCGGGGAAACTCCCCGGGAATGAGCAGTTCTTC.

In this sample, this clonotype turned up many times. This rearrangement joins TRBV29-1 to TRBJ1-1; D is unclear. V was clipped by 3 bases and J by 0 bases, with 8 bases between them. In germline, CDR1 is SQVTM, CDR2 ANQGSEA. The CDR3 runs 13 residues. In nucleotides, the CDR3 is TGCAGCGTTGATCAGCAGATGAACACTGAAGCTTTCTTT. As protein: CSVDQQMNTEAFF.

This clonotype has ten or more counts. J is TRBJ2-5 and V is TRBV10-3; 7 nucleotides line up with TRBD1. The germline CDR1 and CDR2 sequences are ENHRY and SYGVKD. Losses at the gene ends were 5 bases for V and 5 bases for J; bases not matched to a gene: 8. This CDR3 comprises 14 residues. CDR3 DNA sequence: TGTGCCATCAGTACGACAGGGTCCGCGGAGACCCAGTACTTC. This encodes CAISTTGSAETQYF.